This TCR beta chain comes out of a study of shared clonotypes between healthy human individuals. Study overall: The donor group consisted of two women and a few men, aged 18 to 49.

The germline V gene encodes CDR1 ENHRY and CDR2 SYGVKD. V was clipped by 5 bases and J by 7 bases, with 8 bases between them. The CDR3 has 12 residues. This clone was detected only once. The antigen is unknown. Points from the study as a whole: It was only blood that was sampled, and tissue repertoires likely differ.

Replicate PCRs for unsorted PBMC used approximately 0.3 ug DNA (approximately 30,000 T cell genomes). Only in-frame clones appear in the TCRdb table, and some are missing; sequencing was by immunoSEQ multiplex PCR. The profile shows about 460,000 clones, roughly four fifths of them singletons. V usage is TRBV10-3 and J usage is TRBJ2-2; D is undetermined. The sequence came from a woman in her 40s in good health. Some clones in this sample may be carry-over from other donors' samples. Material: PBMCs. The CDR3 DNA reads TGTGCCATCAGTCTGGGAAACGGGGAGCTGTTTTTT. Encoded protein: CAISLGNGELFF.